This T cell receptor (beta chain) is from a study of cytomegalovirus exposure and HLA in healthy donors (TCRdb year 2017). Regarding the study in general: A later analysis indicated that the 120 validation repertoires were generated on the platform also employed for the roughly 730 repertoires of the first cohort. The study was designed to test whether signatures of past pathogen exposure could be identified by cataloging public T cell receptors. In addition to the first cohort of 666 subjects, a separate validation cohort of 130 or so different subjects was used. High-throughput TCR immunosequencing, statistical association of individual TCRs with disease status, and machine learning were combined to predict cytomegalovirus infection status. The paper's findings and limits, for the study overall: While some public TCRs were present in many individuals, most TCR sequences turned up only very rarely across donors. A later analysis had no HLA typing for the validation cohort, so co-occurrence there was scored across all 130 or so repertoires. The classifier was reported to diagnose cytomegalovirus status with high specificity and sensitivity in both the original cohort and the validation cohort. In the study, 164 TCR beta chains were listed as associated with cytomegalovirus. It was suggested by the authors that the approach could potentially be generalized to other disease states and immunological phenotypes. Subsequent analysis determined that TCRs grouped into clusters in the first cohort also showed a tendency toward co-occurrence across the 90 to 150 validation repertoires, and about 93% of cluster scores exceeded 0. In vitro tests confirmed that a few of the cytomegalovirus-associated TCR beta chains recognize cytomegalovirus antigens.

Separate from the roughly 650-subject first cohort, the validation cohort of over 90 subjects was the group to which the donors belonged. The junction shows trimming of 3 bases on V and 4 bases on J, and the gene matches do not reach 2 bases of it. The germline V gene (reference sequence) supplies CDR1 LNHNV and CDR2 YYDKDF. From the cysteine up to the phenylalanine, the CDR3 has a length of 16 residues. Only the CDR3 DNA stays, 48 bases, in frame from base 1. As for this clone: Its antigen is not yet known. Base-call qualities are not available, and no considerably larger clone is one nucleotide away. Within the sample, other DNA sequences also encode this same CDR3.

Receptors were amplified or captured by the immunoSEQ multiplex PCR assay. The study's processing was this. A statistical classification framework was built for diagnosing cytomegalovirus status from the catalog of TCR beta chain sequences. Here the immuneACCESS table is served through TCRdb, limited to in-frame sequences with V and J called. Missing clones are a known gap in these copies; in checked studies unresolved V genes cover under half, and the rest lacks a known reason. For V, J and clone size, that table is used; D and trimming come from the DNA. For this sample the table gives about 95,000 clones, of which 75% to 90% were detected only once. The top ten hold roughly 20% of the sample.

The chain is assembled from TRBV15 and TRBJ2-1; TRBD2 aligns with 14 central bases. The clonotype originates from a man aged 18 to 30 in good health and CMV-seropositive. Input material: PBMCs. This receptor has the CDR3 CATSRGLAGAYNEQFF. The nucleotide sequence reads TGTGCCACCAGCAGGGGACTAGCGGGGGCATACAATGAGCAGTTCTTC. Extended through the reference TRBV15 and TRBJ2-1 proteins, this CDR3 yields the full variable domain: DAMVIQNPRYQVTQFGKPVTLSCSQTLNHNVMYWYQQKSSQAPKLLFHYYDKDFNNEADTPDNFQSRRPNTSFCFLDIRSPGLGDTAMYLCATSRGLAGAYNEQFFGPGTRLTVL.